This T cell receptor (beta chain) was profiled in a study of cytomegalovirus exposure and HLA in healthy donors. General study findings and limits: The likely explanation for a cluster of highly shared sequence variants was sequencing artifact. Per a later analysis, 16,951 TCR beta sequences showed association with HLA alleles at 0.05 false discovery rate. Analyzed later, most CMV-associated TCR beta chains appeared HLA-restricted. Later work showed greater clonal expansion in HLA-associated TCR beta chains than in equally common others.

This CDR3 is 13 amino acids long. Trimming removed 0 bases at V and 1 base at J, with 3 bases between. Germline CDR1 is LGHNA and CDR2 is YSLEER. Primers for the PCR totalled 60 Vbeta and 13 Jbeta. Using immunoSEQ multiplex PCR, the repertoire was profiled, and TCRdb retains in-frame clones only, with some absent. The sample carries 55,000 to 75,000 clones, roughly four fifths recorded once. Comment on this clone: Its antigen remains unidentified.

This chain joins TRBV4-3 and TRBJ1-2; D unclear. The TCR sequence derives from a woman in her twenties or thirties in good health and CMV-seropositive. The sample comprised PBMCs. The CDR3, as DNA: TGCGCCAGCAGCCAAGATATTAACTATGGCTACACCTTC. Protein sequence: CASSQDINYGYTF.